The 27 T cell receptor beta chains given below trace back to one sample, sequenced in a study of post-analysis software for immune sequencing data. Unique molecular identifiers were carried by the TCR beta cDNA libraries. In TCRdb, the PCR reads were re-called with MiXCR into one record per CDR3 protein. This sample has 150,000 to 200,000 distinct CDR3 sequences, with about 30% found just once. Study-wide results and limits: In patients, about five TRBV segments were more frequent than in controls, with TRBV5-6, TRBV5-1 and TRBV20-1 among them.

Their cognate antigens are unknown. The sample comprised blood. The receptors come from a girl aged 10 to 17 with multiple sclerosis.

CDR3 protein: CASSSWGGYSGRTRNEQYF. CDR3 DNA: TGTGCCAGCAGCTCCTGGGGGGGATATAGCGGGAGAACTAGGAATGAGCAGTACTTC. The rearrangement links TRBV7-7 to TRBJ2-4, with 9 bases that match TRBD2. Germline CDR1 SSHAT, CDR2 FNYEAQ (reference sequence). Trimming cost V 4 bases and J 13 bases; bases outside gene matches: 26. CDR3 size: 19 residues.

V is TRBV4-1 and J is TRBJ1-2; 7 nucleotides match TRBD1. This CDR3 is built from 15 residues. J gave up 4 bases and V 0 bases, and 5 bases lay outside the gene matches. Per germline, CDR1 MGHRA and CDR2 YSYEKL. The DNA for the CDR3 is TGCGCCAGCAGCCAAGACAGGGGGAACCCCTATGGCTACACCTTC. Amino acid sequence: CASSQDRGNPYGYTF.

The CDR3: CASSWGTGQTYEQYF. The CDR3 nucleotides are TGTGCCAGCAGTTGGGGGACAGGGCAAACCTACGAGCAGTACTTC. The chain is built from TRBV6-5 and TRBJ2-7; 9 bases fit TRBD1. V was pared by 4 bases and J by 2 bases, with 6 bases of the junction left unmatched. The V gene's germline CDR1 is MNHEY and CDR2 SVGAGI. The CDR3 has 15 residues.

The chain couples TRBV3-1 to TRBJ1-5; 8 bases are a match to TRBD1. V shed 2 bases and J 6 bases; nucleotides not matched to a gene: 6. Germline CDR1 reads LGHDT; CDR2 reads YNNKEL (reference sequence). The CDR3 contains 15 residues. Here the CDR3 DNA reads TGTGCCAGCAGCCAATGTGGGACAGGAGGTCAGCCCCAGCATTTT. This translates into CASSQCGTGGQPQHF.

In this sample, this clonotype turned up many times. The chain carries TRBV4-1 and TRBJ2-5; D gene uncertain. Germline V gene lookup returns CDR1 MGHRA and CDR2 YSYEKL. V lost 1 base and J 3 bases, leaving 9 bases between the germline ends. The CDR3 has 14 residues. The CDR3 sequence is CASSQVLAEETQYF. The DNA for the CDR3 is TGCGCCAGCAGCCAAGTATTAGCTGAAGAGACCCAGTACTTC.

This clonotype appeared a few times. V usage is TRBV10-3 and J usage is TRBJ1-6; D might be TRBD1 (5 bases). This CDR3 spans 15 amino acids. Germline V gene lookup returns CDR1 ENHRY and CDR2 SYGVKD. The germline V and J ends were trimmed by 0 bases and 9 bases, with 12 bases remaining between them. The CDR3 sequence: CAISESPGISSPLHF. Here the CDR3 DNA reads TGTGCCATCAGTGAGTCTCCAGGGATAAGTTCACCCCTCCACTTT.

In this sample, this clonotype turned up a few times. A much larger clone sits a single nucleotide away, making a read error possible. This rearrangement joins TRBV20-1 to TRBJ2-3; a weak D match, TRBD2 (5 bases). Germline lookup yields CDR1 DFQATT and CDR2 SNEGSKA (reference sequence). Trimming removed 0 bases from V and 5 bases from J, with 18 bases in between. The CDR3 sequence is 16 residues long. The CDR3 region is CSARDKVGVEVDTQYF. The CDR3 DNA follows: TGCAGTGCTAGAGATAAGGTGGGAGTGGAAGTAGATACGCAGTATTTT.

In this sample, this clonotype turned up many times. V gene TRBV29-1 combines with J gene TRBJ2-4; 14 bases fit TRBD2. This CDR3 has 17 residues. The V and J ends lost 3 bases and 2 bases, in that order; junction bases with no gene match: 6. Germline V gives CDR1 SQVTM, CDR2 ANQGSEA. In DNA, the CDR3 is TGCAGCGTTGAGGGACTAGCGGGAGATTTTCCCAAAAACATTCAGTACTTC. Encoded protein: CSVEGLAGDFPKNIQYF.

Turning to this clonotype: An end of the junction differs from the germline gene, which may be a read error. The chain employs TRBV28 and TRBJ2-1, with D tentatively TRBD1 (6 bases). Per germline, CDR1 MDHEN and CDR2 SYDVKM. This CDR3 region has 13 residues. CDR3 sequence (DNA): TGTGCCACCCACAGGGCTCCCCACTACGAGCAGGACTTC. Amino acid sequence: CATHRAPHYEQDF.

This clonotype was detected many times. The CDR3 DNA sequence: TGCAGCGTTCTTCTAGCGGATCTACGTTCTGAAGCTTTCTTT. This sequence encodes CSVLLADLRSEAFF. The V gene is TRBV29-1, the J gene TRBJ1-1; D is ambiguous. V lost 5 bases and J lost 6, with 19 bases in between. The CDR3 contains 14 residues. In germline, CDR1 is SQVTM, CDR2 ANQGSEA. Full variable domain (missing parts from reference TRBV29-1 and TRBJ1-1): SAVISQKPSRDICQRGTSLTIQCQVDSQVTMMFWYRQQPGQSLTLIATANQGSEATYESGFVIDKFPISRPNLTFSTLTVSNMSPEDSSIYLCSVLLADLRSEAFFGQGTRLTVV.

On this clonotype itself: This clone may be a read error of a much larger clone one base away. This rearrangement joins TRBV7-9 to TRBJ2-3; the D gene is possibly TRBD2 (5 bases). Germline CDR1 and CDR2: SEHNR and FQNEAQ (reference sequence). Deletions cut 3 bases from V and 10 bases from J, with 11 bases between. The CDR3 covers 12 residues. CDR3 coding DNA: TGTGCCAGCAGCTTCGGACTCAGTGCGCAGTATTTT. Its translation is CASSFGLSAQYF.

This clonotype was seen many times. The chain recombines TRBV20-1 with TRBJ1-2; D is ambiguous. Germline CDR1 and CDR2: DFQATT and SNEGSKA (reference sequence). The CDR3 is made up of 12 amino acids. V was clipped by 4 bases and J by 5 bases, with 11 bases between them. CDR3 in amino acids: CSATLASYGYTF. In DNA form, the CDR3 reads TGCAGTGCTACGCTAGCTTCTTATGGCTACACCTTC.

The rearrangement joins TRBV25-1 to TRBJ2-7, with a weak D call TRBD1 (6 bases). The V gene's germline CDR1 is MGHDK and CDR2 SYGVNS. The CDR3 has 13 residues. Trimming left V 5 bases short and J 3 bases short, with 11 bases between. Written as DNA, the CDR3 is TGTGCCAGCAGTAGGGGGAAGGGCTACGAGCAGTACTTC. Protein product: CASSRGKGYEQYF.

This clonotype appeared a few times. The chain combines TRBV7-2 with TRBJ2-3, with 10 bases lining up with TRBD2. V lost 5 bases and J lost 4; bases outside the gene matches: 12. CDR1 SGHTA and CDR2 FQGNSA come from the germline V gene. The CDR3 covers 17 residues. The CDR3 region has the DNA TGTGCCAGCAGCACCCGGACCAGCGGGGGGGCGGCAGATACGCAGTATTTT. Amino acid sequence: CASSTRTSGGAADTQYF. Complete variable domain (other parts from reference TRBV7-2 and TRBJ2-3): GAGVSQSPSNKVTEKGKDVELRCDPISGHTALYWYRQSLGQGLEFLIYFQGNSAPDKSGLPSDRFSAERTGGSVSTLTIQRTQQEDSAVYLCASSTRTSGGAADTQYFGPGTRLTVL.

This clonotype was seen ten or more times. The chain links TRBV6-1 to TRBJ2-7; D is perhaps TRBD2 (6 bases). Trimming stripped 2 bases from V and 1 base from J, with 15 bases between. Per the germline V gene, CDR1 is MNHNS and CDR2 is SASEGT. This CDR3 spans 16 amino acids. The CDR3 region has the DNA TGTGCCAGCAGTGAACCTGGGAGGTACCCGTCCTACGAGCAGTACTTC. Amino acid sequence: CASSEPGRYPSYEQYF.

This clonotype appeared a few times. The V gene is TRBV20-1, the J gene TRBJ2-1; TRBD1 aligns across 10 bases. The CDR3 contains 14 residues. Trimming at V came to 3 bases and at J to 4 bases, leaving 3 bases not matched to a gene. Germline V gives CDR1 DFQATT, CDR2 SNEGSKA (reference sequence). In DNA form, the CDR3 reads TGCAGTGCTAGGCGGGGACAGGGGTACAATGAGCAGTTCTTC. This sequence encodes CSARRGQGYNEQFF.

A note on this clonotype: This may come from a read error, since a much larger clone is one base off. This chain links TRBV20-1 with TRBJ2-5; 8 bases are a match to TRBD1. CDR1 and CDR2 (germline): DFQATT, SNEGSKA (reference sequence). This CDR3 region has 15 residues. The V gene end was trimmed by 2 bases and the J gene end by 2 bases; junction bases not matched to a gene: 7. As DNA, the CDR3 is TGCAGTGCTAGAAGGGACAGGAGGGAACAAGAGACCCAGTACTTC. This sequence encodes CSARRDRREQETQYF.

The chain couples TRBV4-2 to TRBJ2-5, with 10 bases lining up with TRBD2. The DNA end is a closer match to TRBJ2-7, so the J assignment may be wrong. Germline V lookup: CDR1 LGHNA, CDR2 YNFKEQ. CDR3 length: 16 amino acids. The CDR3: CASSQGRLAGGNEQYF. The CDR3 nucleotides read TGTGCCAGCAGCCAGGGGAGACTAGCGGGTGGCAACGAGCAGTACTTC.

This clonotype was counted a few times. CDR3 coding DNA: TGTGCCAGCAGTTTATCTCTAGACGCTACGACCTACGAGCAGTACTTC. It yields the protein CASSLSLDATTYEQYF. The chain joins TRBV27 to TRBJ2-7; D is ambiguous. The CDR3 length is 16 residues. Trimming pared 0 bases from V and 2 bases from J, leaving 14 bases between. Germline V gives CDR1 MNHEY, CDR2 SMNVEV (reference sequence).

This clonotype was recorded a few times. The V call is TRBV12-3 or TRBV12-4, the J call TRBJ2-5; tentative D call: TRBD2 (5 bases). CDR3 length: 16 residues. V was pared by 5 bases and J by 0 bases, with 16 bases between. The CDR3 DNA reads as TGTGCCAGCAGTCCCCGGGGAAGGAGCAACCAAGAGACCCAGTACTTC. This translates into CASSPRGRSNQETQYF.

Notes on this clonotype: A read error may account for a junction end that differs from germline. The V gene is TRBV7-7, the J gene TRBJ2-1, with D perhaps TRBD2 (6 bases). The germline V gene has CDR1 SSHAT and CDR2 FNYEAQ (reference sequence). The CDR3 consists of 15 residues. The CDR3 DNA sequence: TGTGCTAGCAGCGTGGGCACGGGAGAATCCAATGAGCAGTTCTTC. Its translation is CASSVGTGESNEQFF. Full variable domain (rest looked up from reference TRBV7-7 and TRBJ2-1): GAGVSQSPRYKVTKRGQDVTLRCDPISSHATLYWYQQALGQGPEFLTYFNYEAQPDKSGLPSDRFSAERPEGSISTLTIQRTEQRDSAMYRCASSVGTGESNEQFFGPGTRLTVL.

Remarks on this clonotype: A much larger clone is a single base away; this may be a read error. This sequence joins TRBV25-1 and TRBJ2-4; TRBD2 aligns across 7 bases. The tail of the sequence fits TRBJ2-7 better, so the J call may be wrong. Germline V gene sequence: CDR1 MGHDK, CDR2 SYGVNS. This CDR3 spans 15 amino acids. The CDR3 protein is CASSPWGEGNYEQYF. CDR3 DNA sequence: TGTGCCAGCAGCCCCTGGGGGGAGGGAAATTACGAGCAGTACTTC.

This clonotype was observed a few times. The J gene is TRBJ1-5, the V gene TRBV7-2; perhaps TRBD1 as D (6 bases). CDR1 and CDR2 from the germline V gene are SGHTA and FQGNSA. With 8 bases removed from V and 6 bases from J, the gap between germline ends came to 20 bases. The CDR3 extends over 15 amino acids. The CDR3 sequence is CASSRWGGAGQPQHF. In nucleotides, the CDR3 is TGTGCCAGCTCCCGGTGGGGGGGCGCGGGTCAGCCCCAGCATTTT.

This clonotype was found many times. The CDR3 sequence: CATEGALYNEQFF. In DNA, the CDR3 is TGTGCCACAGAGGGGGCACTCTACAATGAGCAGTTCTTC. This chain connects TRBV24-1 to TRBJ2-1, with 7 nucleotides matching TRBD1. V lost 10 bases to trimming and J lost 3 bases; unmatched junction nucleotides: 5. This CDR3 spans 13 amino acids. The germline CDR1 and CDR2 sequences are KGHDR and SFDVKD.

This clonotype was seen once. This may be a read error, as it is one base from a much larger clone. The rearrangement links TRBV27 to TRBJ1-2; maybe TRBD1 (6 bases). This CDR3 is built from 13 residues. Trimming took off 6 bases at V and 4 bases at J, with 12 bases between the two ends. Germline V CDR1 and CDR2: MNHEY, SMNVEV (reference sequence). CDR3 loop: CASRMDSSYGYTF. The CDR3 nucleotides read TGTGCCAGCAGGATGGACAGCAGCTATGGCTACACCTTC.

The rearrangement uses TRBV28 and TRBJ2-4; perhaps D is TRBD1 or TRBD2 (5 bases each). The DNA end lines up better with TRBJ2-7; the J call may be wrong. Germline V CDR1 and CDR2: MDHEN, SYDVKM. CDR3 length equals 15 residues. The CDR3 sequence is CAGYYVGVDPYEQYF. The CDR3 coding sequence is TGTGCCGGATACTATGTGGGGGTAGACCCGTACGAGCAGTACTTC.

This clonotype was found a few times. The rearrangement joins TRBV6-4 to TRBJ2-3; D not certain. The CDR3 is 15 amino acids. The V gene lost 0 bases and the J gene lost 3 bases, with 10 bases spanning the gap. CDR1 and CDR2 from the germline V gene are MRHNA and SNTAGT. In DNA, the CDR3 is TGTGCCAGCAGTGACTCGATTTTAGCTACAGATACGCAGTATTTT. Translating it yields CASSDSILATDTQYF.